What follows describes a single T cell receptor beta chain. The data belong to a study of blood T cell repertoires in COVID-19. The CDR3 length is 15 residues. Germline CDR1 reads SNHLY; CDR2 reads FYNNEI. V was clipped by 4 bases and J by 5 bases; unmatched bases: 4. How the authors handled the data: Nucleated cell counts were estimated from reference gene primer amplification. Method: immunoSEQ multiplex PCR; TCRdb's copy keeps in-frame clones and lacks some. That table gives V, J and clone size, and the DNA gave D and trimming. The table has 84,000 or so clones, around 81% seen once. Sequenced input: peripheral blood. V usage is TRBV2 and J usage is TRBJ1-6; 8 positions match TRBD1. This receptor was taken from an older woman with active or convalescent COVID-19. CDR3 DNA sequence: TGTGCCAGCAGTGGTGGGACAGGTCATAATTCACCCCTCCACTTT. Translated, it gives CASSGGTGHNSPLHF.